This passage covers 25 T cell receptor beta chains from one sample sequenced in a study of control samples from healthy donors and cancer patients. Sequencing was performed with immunoSEQ multiplex PCR; in TCRdb, only in-frame clones are kept and a portion is missing. The sample carries fewer than 85,000 clones, about 94% recorded once. Sample: blood. All receptors come from a woman in her 30s in good health.

The chain employs TRBV7-9 and TRBJ1-2; 9 nucleotides agree with TRBD1. Looked up from germline, CDR1 is SEHNR and CDR2 is FQNEAQ (reference sequence). With 0 bases clipped from V and 6 bases from J, the junction kept 2 bases outside the gene matches. This CDR3 spans 14 amino acids. This CDR3 is CASSLAGQGDGYTF. The CDR3 nucleotides read TGTGCCAGCAGCTTAGCGGGACAGGGTGATGGCTACACCTTC.

The chain recombines TRBV3-1 (or the pseudogene TRBV3-2) with TRBJ2-1, with 8 positions matching TRBD2. The germline CDR1 and CDR2 sequences are LGHDT and YNNKEL (reference sequence). The CDR3 is 17 residues long. V dropped 0 bases and J dropped 5; count of bases not matched to a gene: 9. The CDR3 coding sequence is TGTGCCAGCAGCCAAGATCGCGGGGGGCTATCCAACAATGAGCAGTTCTTC. Protein product: CASSQDRGGLSNNEQFF.

The chain is built from TRBV7-5 and TRBJ1-6; the table calls TRBD1, which could not be checked here. TRBV7-5 is designated a pseudogene. The CDR3 has 17 amino acids. The CDR3 DNA reads as TGTGTCAGAAGCCCCCTTGCAGGGGCGTTGTATAATTCACCCCTCCACTTT. Translation: CVRSPLAGALYNSPLHF.

The CDR3 loop reads CAWTTAAWTEAFF. The CDR3, as DNA: TGTGCCTGGACTACAGCTGCGTGGACTGAAGCTTTCTTT. The chain recombines TRBV30 with TRBJ1-1, with D hard to call. V dropped 4 bases and J dropped 5 bases, with 14 bases sitting between them. CDR3 length: 13 residues. Germline lookup yields CDR1 GTSNPN and CDR2 SVGIG (reference sequence). Filled out from reference TRBV30 and TRBJ1-1, the complete variable domain reads SQTIHQWPATLVQPVGSPLSLECTVEGTSNPNLYWYRQAAGRGLQLLFYSVGIGQISSEVPQNLSASRPQDRQFILSSKKLLLSDSGFYLCAWTTAAWTEAFFGQGTRLTVV.

The chain is built from TRBV6-6 and TRBJ1-2, with 8 nucleotides matching TRBD1. CDR1 and CDR2 from the germline V gene are MNHNY and SVGAGI (reference sequence). The ends lost 6 bases at V and 4 bases at J; junction bases unmatched: 4. This CDR3 contains 13 residues. DNA for the CDR3: TGTGCCAGCAGCCTAGACAGGGGCTATGGCTACACCTTC. Translating gives CASSLDRGYGYTF.

This rearrangement joins TRBV10-3 to TRBJ1-1; no definite D call. Trimming shortened V by 5 bases and J by 3 bases, and 13 bases separated the two germline ends. This CDR3 spans 14 amino acids. CDR1 and CDR2 from the germline V gene are ENHRY and SYGVKD. The CDR3 sequence is CAISLTGRDTEAFF. CDR3 in DNA: TGTGCCATCAGTCTTACGGGGAGGGACACTGAAGCTTTCTTT.

This rearrangement joins TRBV18 to TRBJ1-1, with 9 bases that match TRBD1. V was clipped by 8 bases and J by 7 bases; unmatched bases: 8. The CDR3 length is 13 residues. Germline V gene lookup returns CDR1 KGHSH and CDR2 LQKENI. The CDR3 loop reads CASHGQGRFEAFF. CDR3 sequence (DNA): TGTGCCAGCCACGGACAGGGGAGGTTTGAAGCTTTCTTT.

The genes are TRBV12-3 or TRBV12-4 and TRBJ1-2; D is uncertain. This CDR3 spans 13 amino acids. V was shortened by 5 bases and J by 1 base, with 8 bases between the two germline ends. CDR3 amino acids: CASSASYNYGYTF. The CDR3 DNA reads as TGTGCCAGCAGTGCAAGCTATAACTATGGCTACACCTTC.

The chain joins TRBV3-1 (or the pseudogene TRBV3-2) to TRBJ1-1; 7 bases align to TRBD1. The V gene end was trimmed by 3 bases and the J gene end by 1 base; junction bases not matched to a gene: 2. The CDR3 loop spans 14 amino acids. CDR1 and CDR2 (germline): LGHDT, YNNKEL (reference sequence). In DNA, the CDR3 is TGTGCCAGCAGCCACGGGACAGAGAACACTGAAGCTTTCTTT. Translated, it gives CASSHGTENTEAFF.

The rearrangement joins TRBV18 to TRBJ1-6, with D unresolved. Germline lookup yields CDR1 KGHSH and CDR2 LQKENI. V shed 6 bases and J shed 7 bases, with 22 bases lying between them. This CDR3 has 17 amino acids. As DNA, the CDR3 is TGTGCCAGCTCCCCCGACCGATATCAACCTCAAAATTCACCCCTCCACTTT. Encoded protein: CASSPDRYQPQNSPLHF.

The chain couples TRBV3-1 (or the pseudogene TRBV3-2) to TRBJ2-3; 14 bases match TRBD2. Germline CDR1 and CDR2: LGHDT and YNNKEL (reference sequence). This CDR3 is 18 amino acids long. V gave up 4 bases and J gave up 4 bases; unmatched junction bases: 10. CDR3 sequence: CASSPRTSGGNSPDTQYF. DNA for the CDR3: TGTGCCAGCAGCCCCCGGACTAGCGGGGGGAACTCGCCAGATACGCAGTATTTT.

The CDR3 DNA reads TGCGCCAGCAGCCTTTCAGGTCTGGTGGGCTCCGATGAGCAGTTCTTC. Protein: CASSLSGLVGSDEQFF. The chain recombines TRBV4-1 with TRBJ2-1, with unresolved D. V dropped 4 bases and J dropped 8 bases, with 21 bases sitting between them. The CDR3 length is 16 residues. CDR1 and CDR2 (germline): MGHRA, YSYEKL.

The V and J genes are TRBV11-2 and TRBJ1-5; D uncertain. The CDR3 sequence is 13 residues long. Germline V gives CDR1 SGHAT, CDR2 FQNNGV. V shed 0 bases and J shed 6 bases, with 6 bases lying between them. CDR3 DNA: TGTGCCAGCAGCTTAGATAGGAGTCAGCCCCAGCATTTT. As protein: CASSLDRSQPQHF. Filled out from reference TRBV11-2 and TRBJ1-5, the complete variable domain reads EAGVAQSPRYKIIEKRQSVAFWCNPISGHATLYWYQQILGQGPKLLIQFQNNGVVDDSQLPKDRFSAERLKGVDSTLKIQPAKLEDSAVYLCASSLDRSQPQHFGDGTRLSIL.

This clone was seen just once. J is TRBJ2-5 and V is TRBV6-2 or TRBV6-3; D might be TRBD1 (6 bases). Germline-derived CDR1 and CDR2 are MNHEY and SVGEGT. This CDR3 spans 16 amino acids. V lost 2 bases to trimming and J lost 3 bases, with 16 bases between them. The DNA of the CDR3 is TGTGCCAGCAGTTACAAGGCTCAGACAGGAGAAGAGACCCAGTACTTC. Its translation is CASSYKAQTGEETQYF.

The rearrangement uses TRBV29-1 and TRBJ2-5; D unclear. V lost 7 bases to trimming and J lost 3 bases, with 12 bases between them. The CDR3 sequence is 12 residues long. The V gene's germline CDR1 is SQVTM and CDR2 ANQGSEA. DNA for the CDR3: TGCAGCGGAGGCCCAAGTAAAGAGACCCAGTACTTC. Residues: CSGGPSKETQYF.

This chain connects TRBV28 to TRBJ2-7, with TRBD1 matching 7 bases. The CDR3 consists of 13 residues. Germline V gene data show CDR1 as MDHEN and CDR2 as SYDVKM. The V gene end was trimmed by 6 bases and the J gene end by 3 bases; junction bases not matched to a gene: 5. CDR3 residues: CASRTGPHYEQYF. CDR3 DNA sequence: TGTGCCAGCAGGACAGGGCCCCACTACGAGCAGTACTTC.

The chain employs TRBV5-1 and TRBJ2-2, with unresolved D. Germline V gene lookup returns CDR1 SGHRS and CDR2 YFSETQ. This CDR3 region has 13 residues. Trimming shortened V by 0 bases and J by 3 bases, and 3 bases separated the two germline ends. The CDR3 loop reads CASSLGYTGELFF. CDR3 bases: TGCGCCAGCAGCTTGGGTTACACCGGGGAGCTGTTTTTT.

The chain uses TRBV6-6 and TRBJ2-3, with D uncertain. The CDR3 length is 14 residues. In germline, CDR1 is MNHNY, CDR2 SVGAGI (reference sequence). The ends were cut back, 0 bases at V and 4 bases at J, with 8 bases in the middle. DNA of the CDR3: TGTGCCAGCAGTTACTCGATGGCCCCAGATACGCAGTATTTT. Translation: CASSYSMAPDTQYF.

This clone has only a few counts. This sequence joins TRBV2 and TRBJ1-2, with D possibly TRBD1 on 6 matching bases. The V and J ends lost 2 bases and 8 bases respectively, with 15 bases between them. Germline assignment: CDR1 SNHLY and CDR2 FYNNEI. The CDR3 is made up of 14 amino acids. This CDR3 is CASSERRGDTGYTF. The CDR3 nucleotides are TGTGCCAGCAGTGAACGGAGAGGGGACACCGGCTACACCTTC. The complete variable domain, with remaining parts taken from reference TRBV2 and TRBJ1-2, reads EPEVTQTPSHQVTQMGQEVILRCVPISNHLYFYWYRQILGQKVEFLVSFYNNEISEKSEIFDDQFSVERPDGSNFTLKIRSTKLEDSAMYFCASSERRGDTGYTFGSGTRLTVV.

The genes are TRBV4-1 and TRBJ1-6; TRBD1 is a possible D gene (5 bases). In germline, CDR1 is MGHRA, CDR2 YSYEKL. CDR3 length: 18 amino acids. V was cut by 1 base and J by 2 bases, with 15 bases left in between. CDR3 DNA: TGCGCCAGCAGCCAAGCGTTGTCTGGGGGGGCCTATAATTCACCCCTCCACTTT. It encodes CASSQALSGGAYNSPLHF.

A few counts support this clone. The chain uses TRBV10-3 and TRBJ2-1; TRBD2 agrees at 8 bases. CDR1 and CDR2 (germline): ENHRY, SYGVKD. The V segment lost 4 bases and the J segment 8 bases; nucleotides outside the gene matches: 13. There are 16 residues in the CDR3. DNA of the CDR3: TGTGCCATCAGTGTAGGACTAGCCAACATCGGGGATGAGCAGTTCTTC. It specifies CAISVGLANIGDEQFF.

The chain uses TRBV7-8 and TRBJ1-1, with D possibly matching TRBD1 (5 bases). Trimming left V 4 bases short and J 5 bases short, with 20 bases between. Looked up from germline, CDR1 is SGHVS and CDR2 is FQNEAQ. The length of the CDR3 is 16 residues. The CDR3 sequence: CASSYSLGGGGTEAFF. The CDR3 DNA follows: TGTGCCAGCAGCTACTCATTAGGCGGCGGGGGGACTGAAGCTTTCTTT.

The rearrangement uses TRBV7-9 and TRBJ1-2; D gene unclear. V was shortened by 6 bases and J by 6 bases, with 14 bases between the two germline ends. Germline V gives CDR1 SEHNR, CDR2 FQNEAQ (reference sequence). There are 13 residues in the CDR3. This CDR3 reads CASSLGFYDGYTF. As DNA, the CDR3 is TGTGCCAGCAGTCTGGGGTTTTACGATGGCTACACCTTC.

The genes are TRBV6-6 and TRBJ1-1; 11 bases line up with TRBD1. The germline V gene has CDR1 MNHNY and CDR2 SVGAGI (reference sequence). J was trimmed by 4 bases and V by 6 bases; bases with no gene match: 7. The CDR3 runs 15 residues. The CDR3 DNA is TGTGCCAGCAGCAGCCGGGACAGGGGGTTCACTGAAGCTTTCTTT. It specifies CASSSRDRGFTEAFF.

The CDR3 loop is CASSYIDMNTEAFF. CDR3 DNA sequence: TGTGCCAGCAGTTACATTGACATGAACACTGAAGCTTTCTTT. V and J are TRBV6-5 and TRBJ1-1; D remains ambiguous. This CDR3 comprises 14 residues. Per the germline V gene, CDR1 is MNHEY and CDR2 is SVGAGI. The germline V and J ends were trimmed by 2 bases and 0 bases, with 7 bases remaining between them.